One sample yielded the 12 T cell receptor beta chains listed below, sequenced in a study of regulatory T cells in long-lasting Graves disease. Time point noted: persistent/refractory GD, antithyroid drugs over 5 years with positive TRAb. With RNA extracted from PBMCs as input, the TCR library was made. Assembly of TCR beta libraries relied on iRepertoire HTBI primers together with Arm-PCR of CDR3 regions. TCRdb re-derived calls from the multiplex PCR reads in MiXCR, one entry per CDR3 protein. The sample lists hundreds of thousands of distinct CDR3 sequences, roughly 20% occurring once. Sequencing used peripheral blood mononuclear cells (PBMCs), obtained when the disease was refractory, from a patient treated with antithyroid drugs. These receptors came from a female donor with Graves disease.

V gene TRBV20-1 combines with J gene TRBJ2-2, with D possibly called TRBD1 or TRBD2 (6 bases each). The CDR3 length is 12 residues. Germline values: CDR1 DFQATT, CDR2 SNEGSKA (reference sequence). The CDR3 region has the DNA TGCAATGCCGGCGTCGGGGGCAGGGAGCTGTTTTTT. It codes for CNAGVGGRELFF.

In this sample, this clonotype turned up a few times. The V and J genes are TRBV5-1 and TRBJ2-5; the match to TRBD1 covers 7 bases. The CDR3 extends over 15 amino acids. Trimming at V came to 6 bases and at J to 1 base, leaving 9 bases not matched to a gene. Germline CDR1 and CDR2: SGHRS and YFSETQ. The CDR3 nucleotides are TGCGCCAGCAACAAGAGACAGGGCAGCCAAGAGACCCAGTACTTC. Its translation: CASNKRQGSQETQYF.

This clonotype was recorded many times. The rearrangement uses TRBV28 and TRBJ2-7, with 12 bases that match TRBD2. The junction had 5 bases not matched to a gene; V was cut back by 5 bases and J by 0 bases. The V gene's germline CDR1 is MDHEN and CDR2 SYDVKM. CDR3 length equals 16 residues. The CDR3 here is CASSRLAGGTSYEQYF. CDR3 sequence (DNA): TGTGCCAGCAGTCGCCTAGCGGGAGGGACCTCCTACGAGCAGTACTTC.

This clonotype appeared many times. This chain links TRBV6-1 with TRBJ2-7; D gene ambiguous. This CDR3 is built from 11 residues. Looked up from germline, CDR1 is MNHNS and CDR2 is SASEGT. Trimming removed 5 bases at V and 7 bases at J, with 9 bases between. CDR3 residues: CASSRGVEQYF. Here the CDR3 DNA reads TGTGCCAGCAGTCGCGGAGTTGAGCAGTACTTC.

The chain carries TRBV6-2 or TRBV6-3 and TRBJ1-5, with no clear D. Germline-derived CDR1 and CDR2 are MNHEY and SVGEGT. V was shortened by 6 bases and J by 4 bases, with 7 bases between the two germline ends. The CDR3 consists of 12 residues. The DNA of the CDR3 is TGTGCCAGCAGAGACGTTAATCAGCCCCAGCATTTT. Amino acid sequence: CASRDVNQPQHF.

The chain uses TRBV9 and TRBJ2-2; D might be TRBD2 (5 bases). The germline CDR1 and CDR2 sequences are SGDLS and YYNGEE. The CDR3 has 15 residues. Trimming cost V 0 bases and J 6 bases, with 12 bases left between them. CDR3 DNA: TGTGCCAGCAGCGTAGAGGCGGGCCTCGCCGGGGAGCTGTTTTTT. It codes for CASSVEAGLAGELFF.

In the case of this clonotype: A read error may be the cause here, since a much bigger clone is one base away. The chain couples TRBV6-5 to TRBJ1-6; tentative D call: TRBD1 (5 bases). V shed 0 bases and J shed 6 bases, with 15 bases lying between them. Germline loops: CDR1 MNHEY, CDR2 SVGAGI. The CDR3 contains 17 residues. DNA for the CDR3: TGTGCCAGCAGTTACTCGATGACAGTATTGTTTAATTCACCCCTCCACTTT. Translation gives CASSYSMTVLFNSPLHF.

This clonotype has just a few counts. The chain couples TRBV29-1 to TRBJ2-7, with D tentatively TRBD2 (6 bases). The germline V and J ends were trimmed by 7 bases and 5 bases, with 15 bases remaining between them. The germline CDR1 and CDR2 sequences are SQVTM and ANQGSEA. This CDR3 is 12 amino acids long. As DNA, the CDR3 is TGCAGCGCCGCCTCGGGGGTCCACGAGCAGTACTTC. It yields the protein CSAASGVHEQYF.

In its sample, this clonotype was seen a few times. V and J are TRBV7-6 and TRBJ2-7; no clear D gene. V was cut by 3 bases and J by 5 bases, with 11 bases left in between. CDR1 is SGHVS and CDR2 is FNYEAQ in the germline V gene. The CDR3 is made up of 13 amino acids. The CDR3 here is CASSLTDRHEQYF. The CDR3 DNA reads TGTGCCAGCAGCTTGACGGATCGGCACGAGCAGTACTTC.

The chain is built from TRBV5-4 and TRBJ1-5; weak D call: TRBD1 (6 bases). The CDR3 has 16 amino acids. The V and J ends lost 2 bases and 6 bases respectively, with 18 bases between them. Germline V gene data show CDR1 as SGHNT and CDR2 as YYREEE (reference sequence). CDR3 region: CASSFPGDRPVQPQHF. Written as DNA, the CDR3 is TGTGCCAGCAGCTTCCCAGGGGATCGCCCCGTTCAGCCCCAGCATTTT.

This clonotype was recorded at least ten times. The rearrangement links TRBV27 to TRBJ2-7, with TRBD2 matching over 8 bases. Losses at the gene ends were 1 base for V and 4 bases for J; bases not matched to a gene: 3. Looked up from germline, CDR1 is MNHEY and CDR2 is SMNVEV (reference sequence). This CDR3 has 14 amino acids. CDR3: CASSLFGGRYEQYF. The CDR3 DNA reads as TGTGCCAGCAGTTTATTTGGCGGGAGGTACGAGCAGTACTTC.

This clonotype was observed many times. The genes are TRBV10-3 and TRBJ1-2; TRBD1 agrees at 9 bases. This CDR3 region has 13 residues. The V gene's germline CDR1 is ENHRY and CDR2 SYGVKD. J was trimmed by 0 bases and V by 10 bases; bases with no gene match: 3. In DNA form, the CDR3 reads TGTGCCACAAGGACAGGGGCTAACTATGGCTACACCTTC. This gives the protein CATRTGANYGYTF.